This T cell receptor (beta chain) was retrieved from a study of blood T cell repertoires in COVID-19. Germline-derived CDR1 and CDR2 are MNHEY and SMNVEV (reference sequence). The V and J ends lost 4 bases and 1 base respectively, with 7 bases between them. The CDR3 contains 13 residues. Generated by immunoSEQ multiplex PCR, the TCRdb table keeps only in-frame clones and is missing some. The profile shows 85,000 to 100,000 clones, 90% of them singletons. Sequencing used peripheral blood. V is TRBV27 and J is TRBJ1-2, with D unresolved. The TCR was taken from a man aged 60-69 years with acute or convalescent COVID-19. The CDR3 DNA reads as TGTGCCAGCAGTTCGACAAATAACTATGGCTACACCTTC. It translates to CASSSTNNYGYTF.